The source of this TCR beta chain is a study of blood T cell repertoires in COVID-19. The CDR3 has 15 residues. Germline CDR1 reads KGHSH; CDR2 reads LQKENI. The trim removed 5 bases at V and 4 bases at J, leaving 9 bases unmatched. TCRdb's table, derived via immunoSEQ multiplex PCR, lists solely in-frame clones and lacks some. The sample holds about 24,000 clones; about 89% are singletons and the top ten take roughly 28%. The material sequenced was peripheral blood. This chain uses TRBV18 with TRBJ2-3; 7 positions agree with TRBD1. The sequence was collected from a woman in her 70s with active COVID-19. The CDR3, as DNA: TGTGCCAGCTCATTCGGACAGGACTCTTCAGATACGCAGTATTTT. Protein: CASSFGQDSSDTQYF.